This T cell receptor (beta chain) was captured by sequencing in a study of T cell clones after liver transplantation. About the study: Third-party-reactive TCRbeta sequences from pre-transplant mixed lymphocyte reactions served as antigen-independent comparators.

Sequencing used immunoSEQ multiplex PCR; TCRdb keeps in-frame clones, though not all of them. The data show 70,000 to 80,000 clones, roughly 90% seen once. The CDR3 length is 15 residues. V was shortened by 8 bases and J by 0 bases, with 14 bases between the two germline ends. The germline CDR1 and CDR2 sequences are MNHNS and SASEGT. Sorting of unstimulated PBMCs yielded separate CD3+CD4+ and CD3+CD8+ fractions. The receptor comes from a human donor who received a liver transplant. The source material was CD4+ T cells from blood, sampled before liver transplant. The V and J genes are TRBV6-1 and TRBJ2-1; D gene ambiguous. The DNA of the CDR3 is TGTGCCAGCGCTAGTTACGCGAGCTCCTACAATGAGCAGTTCTTC. It codes for CASASYASSYNEQFF.